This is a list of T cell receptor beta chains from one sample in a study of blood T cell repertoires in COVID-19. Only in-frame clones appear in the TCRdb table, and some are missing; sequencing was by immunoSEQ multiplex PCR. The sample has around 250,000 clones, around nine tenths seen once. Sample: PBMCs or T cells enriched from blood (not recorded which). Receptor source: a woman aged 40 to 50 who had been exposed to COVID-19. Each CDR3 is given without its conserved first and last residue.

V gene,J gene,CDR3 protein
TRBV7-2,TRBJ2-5,ASTLSGGAMETQY
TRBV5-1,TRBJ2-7,ASSRGRDYEQY
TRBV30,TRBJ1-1,AWTWEGGNTEAF
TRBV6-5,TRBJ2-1,ASRIGGTYNEQF
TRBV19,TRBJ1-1,ASHPRVINTEAF
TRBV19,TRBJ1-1,ASKFVEEGEAF
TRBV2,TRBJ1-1,ASTRGRWTEAF
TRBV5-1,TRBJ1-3,ASSLEAGWGNTIY
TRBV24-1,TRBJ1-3,ATSDFEGLELSGNTIY
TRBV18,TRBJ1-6,ASSPSGGSSPLH